What follows are 18 T cell receptor beta chains derived from one specimen sequenced in a study of T-cell memory formation after mild COVID-19. TCRdb recomputed calls from the 5' RACE reads with MiXCR, one row per CDR3 protein. This table has around 36,000 distinct CDR3 sequences, 11% appearing once. The sample comprised PBMCs or a T cell subset sorted from them (not recorded which). Every receptor here comes from a man younger than 35 who had mild COVID-19 (a few samples of this study predate the infection). Cell type and time point are not known.

This clonotype was observed at least ten times. The rearrangement uses TRBV29-1 and TRBJ2-3; 11 nucleotides match TRBD1. With 7 bases clipped from V and 8 bases from J, the junction kept 11 bases outside the gene matches. The germline CDR1 and CDR2 sequences are SQVTM and ANQGSEA. This CDR3 is 14 amino acids long. For the CDR3, the DNA is TGCAGCGCCTTTGGGACAGGGGGAAGCGGTACGCAGTATTTT. Its translation is CSAFGTGGSGTQYF.

There are a few counts of this clonotype. V gene TRBV18 combines with J gene TRBJ2-7; 10 bases line up with TRBD1. The CDR3 extends over 13 amino acids. The J segment lost 3 bases and the V segment lost 5 bases, leaving 1 base of the junction unmatched. CDR1 and CDR2 from the germline V gene are KGHSH and LQKENI. CDR3 amino acids: CASSGTGDYEQYF. CDR3 nucleotide sequence: TGTGCCAGCTCAGGGACAGGGGACTACGAGCAGTACTTC. Looking up the rest from reference TRBV18 and TRBJ2-7 gives the full variable domain: NAGVMQNPRHLVRRRGQEARLRCSPMKGHSHVYWYRQLPEEGLKFMVYLQKENIIDESGMPKERFSAEFPKEGPSILRIQQVVRGDSAAYFCASSGTGDYEQYFGPGTRLTVT.

This clonotype was seen only a few times. The chain links TRBV7-2 to TRBJ2-7, with no clear D. This CDR3 spans 13 amino acids. Per germline, CDR1 SGHTA and CDR2 FQGNSA. CDR3 coding DNA: TGTGCAAGCAGCTTAAACTCCTCCTACGAGCAGTACGTC. Amino acids: CASSLNSSYEQYV.

This clonotype was observed many times. This chain joins TRBV10-3 and TRBJ2-7; D unclear. The germline V and J ends were trimmed by 6 bases and 2 bases, with 11 bases remaining between them. The CDR3 is 13 residues long. The germline CDR1 and CDR2 sequences are ENHRY and SYGVKD. CDR3 DNA sequence: TGTGCCATCAGGCCCCCCCGACCCTACGAGCAGTACGTC. This translates into CAIRPPRPYEQYV.

Many counts were recorded for this clonotype. V is TRBV25-1 and J is TRBJ2-1; 12 positions agree with TRBD2. CDR1 is MGHDK and CDR2 is SYGVNS in the germline V gene. The CDR3 has 15 residues. J gave up 9 bases and V 4 bases, and 7 bases lay outside the gene matches. The CDR3 DNA follows: TGTGCCAGCAGTGGCCTCACTAGCGGGGGGACTGAGCAGTTCTTC. Translated: CASSGLTSGGTEQFF.

This clonotype was picked up many times. The J gene is TRBJ2-1, the V gene TRBV5-1, with D uncertain. The CDR3 sequence is 13 residues long. Deletions cut 0 bases from V and 6 bases from J, with 7 bases between. Germline CDR1 SGHRS, CDR2 YFSETQ. The chain's CDR3 is CASSLEAANEQFF. In DNA form, the CDR3 reads TGCGCCAGCAGCTTGGAGGCAGCCAATGAGCAGTTCTTC.

The genes are TRBV9 and TRBJ1-2, with TRBD1 matching 9 bases. J was trimmed by 7 bases and V by 3 bases; bases with no gene match: 10. The germline gives CDR1 SGDLS, CDR2 YYNGEE. This CDR3 is built from 15 residues. CDR3: CASSASGTGWGGYTF. The CDR3 coding sequence is TGTGCCAGCAGCGCCTCCGGGACAGGGTGGGGTGGCTACACCTTC.

This clonotype appeared many times. The J gene is TRBJ1-1, the V gene TRBV7-2, with D perhaps TRBD1 (6 bases). Germline V gene lookup returns CDR1 SGHTA and CDR2 FQGNSA. The CDR3 contains 15 residues. Trimming stripped 5 bases from V and 4 bases from J, with 17 bases between. Here the CDR3 reads CASSLIGGPGTEAFF. CDR3 nucleotide sequence: TGTGCCAGCAGCCTGATTGGGGGCCCGGGCACTGAAGCTTTCTTT.

This clonotype was seen many times. The rearrangement joins TRBV7-2 to TRBJ2-1; 13 positions agree with TRBD2. The CDR3 is 17 residues long. Germline V gene data show CDR1 as SGHTA and CDR2 as FQGNSA. The V gene end was trimmed by 5 bases and the J gene end by 4 bases; junction bases not matched to a gene: 8. For the CDR3, the DNA is TGTGCCAGCAGCCTGAATCCGACTAGCGGGGGGTACAATGAGCAGTTCTTC. It translates to CASSLNPTSGGYNEQFF. The full variable domain, completed using reference TRBV7-2 and TRBJ2-1, is GAGVSQSPSNKVTEKGKDVELRCDPISGHTALYWYRQSLGQGLEFLIYFQGNSAPDKSGLPSDRFSAERTGGSVSTLTIQRTQQEDSAVYLCASSLNPTSGGYNEQFFGPGTRLTVL.

In its sample, this clonotype was seen many times. This chain links TRBV4-1 with TRBJ1-1; TRBD1 is a possible D gene (6 bases). From germline, CDR1 is MGHRA and CDR2 YSYEKL. The CDR3 totals 17 residues. Trimming shortened V by 5 bases and J by 0 bases, and 19 bases separated the two germline ends. The CDR3 DNA is TGCGCCAGCAGCTGTGACAGGAACCTTTGCATGAACACTGAAGCTTTCTTT. This gives the protein CASSCDRNLCMNTEAFF.

This clonotype was counted many times. The rearrangement links TRBV2 to TRBJ2-5; D may be TRBD1 (6 bases). The V end was cut by 6 bases, the J end by 2 bases, with 13 bases between. The germline V gene encodes CDR1 SNHLY and CDR2 FYNNEI. This CDR3 comprises 14 residues. The CDR3 sequence is CASSRTDRQETQYF. CDR3 sequence (DNA): TGTGCCAGCAGCCGAACGGACAGACAAGAGACCCAGTACTTC. Full variable domain (outside the CDR3, taken from reference TRBV2 and TRBJ2-5): EPEVTQTPSHQVTQMGQEVILRCVPISNHLYFYWYRQILGQKVEFLVSFYNNEISEKSEIFDDQFSVERPDGSNFTLKIRSTKLEDSAMYFCASSRTDRQETQYFGPGTRLLVL.

This clonotype has a count of ten or more. The chain employs TRBV20-1 and TRBJ2-4; a possible D gene is TRBD1 (6 bases). V was pared by 5 bases and J by 2 bases, with 10 bases between. The V gene's germline CDR1 is DFQATT and CDR2 SNEGSKA (reference sequence). This CDR3 is 13 amino acids long. The CDR3: CSALQGTKNIQYF. CDR3 DNA sequence: TGCAGTGCTTTACAGGGAACCAAAAACATTCAGTACTTC.

The V call is TRBV5-4, the J call TRBJ2-3; the D gene is possibly TRBD2 (5 bases). V lost 4 bases and J 2 bases, leaving 14 bases between the germline ends. The CDR3 totals 15 residues. In germline, CDR1 is SGHNT, CDR2 YYREEE (reference sequence). CDR3 loop: CASSPSGDDTDTQYF. CDR3 coding DNA: TGTGCCAGCAGCCCAAGCGGAGATGACACAGATACGCAGTATTTT.

The rearrangement uses TRBV24-1 and TRBJ1-2, with D uncertain. V lost 6 bases, J lost 4 bases, and 17 bases lay in between. Germline loops: CDR1 KGHDR, CDR2 SFDVKD. The CDR3 has 15 residues. The CDR3 DNA follows: TGTGCCACCAGTACTACCGGCACCGCGGCCTATGGCTACACCTTC. This translates into CATSTTGTAAYGYTF.

This sequence joins TRBV21-1 and TRBJ1-5. TRBV21-1 represents a pseudogene. The CDR3 has 13 amino acids. CDR3 amino acids: CASSTKDGQPQHF. The DNA of the CDR3 is TGTGCCAGCAGCACGAAGGACGGTCAGCCCCAGCATTTT.

This clonotype turned up a few times. This rearrangement joins TRBV6-2 or TRBV6-3 to TRBJ2-7, with TRBD2 identical over 14 bases. The ends lost 5 bases at V and 6 bases at J; junction bases unmatched: 6. The germline CDR1 and CDR2 sequences are MNHEY and SVGEGT. The CDR3 consists of 15 residues. The CDR3 spells CASSPGLAGVGEQYV. For the CDR3, the DNA is TGTGCCAGCAGTCCGGGACTAGCGGGGGTAGGCGAGCAGTACGTC.

This clonotype was found many times. This chain connects TRBV12-3 or TRBV12-4 to TRBJ2-7, with 8 nucleotides matching TRBD1. The V gene end was trimmed by 8 bases and the J gene end by 5 bases; junction bases not matched to a gene: 11. The CDR3 length is 14 residues. CDR3 protein: CASQISGTGHEQYF. In nucleotides, the CDR3 is TGTGCCAGCCAAATCTCCGGGACAGGCCACGAGCAGTACTTC.

This chain connects TRBV6-4 to TRBJ1-2; D ambiguous. CDR3 length: 13 residues. The germline V gene encodes CDR1 MRHNA and CDR2 SNTAGT. The V end was cut by 6 bases, the J end by 3 bases, with 11 bases between. The CDR3 is CASSLGGYYGYTF. The CDR3 coding sequence is TGTGCCAGCAGCCTGGGAGGCTACTATGGCTACACCTTC.